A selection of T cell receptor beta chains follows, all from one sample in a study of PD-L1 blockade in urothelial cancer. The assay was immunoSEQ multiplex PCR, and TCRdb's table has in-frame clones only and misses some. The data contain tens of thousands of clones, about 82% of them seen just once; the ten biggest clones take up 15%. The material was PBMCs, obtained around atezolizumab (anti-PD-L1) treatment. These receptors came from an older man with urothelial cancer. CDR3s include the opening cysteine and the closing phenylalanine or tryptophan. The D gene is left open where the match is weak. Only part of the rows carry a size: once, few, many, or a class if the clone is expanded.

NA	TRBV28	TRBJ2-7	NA	TGTGCCAGGATACAGGGCCGCTACGAGCAGTACTTC	CARIQGRYEQYF
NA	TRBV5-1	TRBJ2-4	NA	TGCGCCAGCAGCTTGACCGCACAAGGTCTACAGGACATTCAGTACTTC	CASSLTAQGLQDIQYF
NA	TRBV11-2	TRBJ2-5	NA	TGTGCCAGCAGCCCGCAAGAGACCCAGTACTTC	CASSPQETQYF
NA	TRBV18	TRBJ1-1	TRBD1	TGTGCCAGCCTAAAGACAGGGGGCATGAACACTGAAGCTTTCTTT	CASLKTGGMNTEAFF
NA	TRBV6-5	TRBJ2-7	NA	TGTGCCAGCAGCTACGCGGGCCGGTACGAGCAGTACTTC	CASSYAGRYEQYF
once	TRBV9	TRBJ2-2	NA	TGTGCCAGCAGCGTAGGAGGGACACTTGTCACCGGGGAGCTGTTTTTT	CASSVGGTLVTGELFF
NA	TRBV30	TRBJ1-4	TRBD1	TGTGCCTGGAGATGGGACAGGGATGAAAAACTGTTTTTT	CAWRWDRDEKLFF
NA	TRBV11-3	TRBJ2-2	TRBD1	TGTGCCAGCAGCCGGGACAGGGAAAAGGCCGGGGAGCTGTTTTTT	CASSRDREKAGELFF
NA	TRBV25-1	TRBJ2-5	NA	TGTGCCAGCAGTGAACAGGGTAGAGGAGAGACCCAGTACTTC	CASSEQGRGETQYF
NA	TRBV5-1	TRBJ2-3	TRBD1	TGCGCCAGCGCCGAAGGGACAGGCACAGATACGCAGTATTTT	CASAEGTGTDTQYF
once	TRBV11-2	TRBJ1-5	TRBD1	TGTGCCAGCAGCTTAGAACAGGGGCATTATAGCAATCAGCCCCAGCATTTT	CASSLEQGHYSNQPQHF
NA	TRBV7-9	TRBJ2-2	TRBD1	TGTGCCAGCAGGCCTACCGGGACAGCCGGGGAGCTGTTTTTT	CASRPTGTAGELFF
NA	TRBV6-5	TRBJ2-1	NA	TGTGCCAGCAGTCCAGGGACAACGGATTACAATGAGCAGTTCTTC	CASSPGTTDYNEQFF
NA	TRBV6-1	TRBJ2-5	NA	TGTGCCAGCAGTGCCCTAGGGGCGGAGACCCAGTACTTC	CASSALGAETQYF
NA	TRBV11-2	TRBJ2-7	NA	TGTGCCAGCAGCCCCCGTTTAGGGGGAGCCTACGAGCAGTACTTC	CASSPRLGGAYEQYF
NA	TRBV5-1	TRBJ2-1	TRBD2	TGCGCCAGCAGCGGAGGACTAGCGGAATCCTACAATGAGCAGTTCTTC	CASSGGLAESYNEQFF
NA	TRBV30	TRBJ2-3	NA	TGTGCCTGGAGTGCGATCACAGCAGATACGCAGTATTTT	CAWSAITADTQYF
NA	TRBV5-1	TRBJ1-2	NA	TGCGCCAGCAGCTTGGATCCCTCCTACTATGGCTACACCTTC	CASSLDPSYYGYTF
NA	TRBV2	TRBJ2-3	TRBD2	TGTGCCAGCGGGACTAGCGGGAGGTTGAGTACAGATACGCAGTATTTT	CASGTSGRLSTDTQYF